The source of this T cell receptor (beta chain) is a study of response to subunit inactivated influenza vaccine (dated by TCRdb to the late 2010s). A note on the overall study: Deep quantitative profiling of the T cell receptor repertoire was used in the study to follow responses to a trivalent subunit inactivated influenza vaccine. Overall study results and their limits: The authors suggested that each seasonal influenza vaccination may recruit only a limited number of new T cells.

About this clonotype: Its specific antigen is unknown. Within one base of it there is no much larger clone, and no base qualities were kept.

V gives up 0 bases and J gives up 6 bases, and the segment between their germline ends measures 9 bases. The CDR3 runs 13 residues from the cysteine to the phenylalanine. Just CDR3 DNA is preserved here, 39 bases in frame from base 1. CDR1 and CDR2, looked up from the germline V gene, are SGHRS and YFSETQ. Library preparation was by RT-PCR. The sequencer was an Illumina HiSeq 2500. The public reads were reanalyzed by TCRdb: fastp trimming at Q25, MiXCR alignment, in-frame beta chains only. When rows share a CDR3 protein, they turn into one entry using the most common DNA and genes. This sample is represented by hundreds of thousands of distinct CDR3 sequences; 11% to 15% of them were singletons. Clones ranked in the top ten supply less than 7% of the sample.

The source is a man aged 50 or older who received an inactivated influenza vaccine. Donor details come from another sample of the same person, matched by shared clones. Here the chain combines TRBV5-1 and TRBJ2-5; the D segment could be TRBD2, given 5 matching bases. The material sequenced was PBMCs from blood, taken 14 days before vaccination. This receptor has the CDR3 CASSLEKRQTQYF. The base sequence is TGCGCCAGCAGCTTGGAAAAGCGGCAGACCCAGTACTTC.